The 30 T cell receptor beta chains reported below all come from one sample, sequenced in a study of cytomegalovirus exposure and HLA in healthy donors. The PCR ran on 60 Vbeta and 13 Jbeta primers. Some clones are missing from TCRdb's copy, which holds only in-frame ones; the method was immunoSEQ multiplex PCR. The data contain roughly 220,000 clones, 82% of them singletons. Material for sequencing was PBMCs. Source of these receptors: a woman in her 40s in good health and CMV-seronegative.

DNA for the CDR3: TGTGCCAGCAGTGTAGACGGACTAGTGGGCGAGCAGTACTTC. This gives the protein CASSVDGLVGEQYF. The chain carries TRBV27 and TRBJ2-5; 7 nucleotides match TRBD2. The DNA end is more similar to TRBJ2-7, so the J call may be wrong. The germline V gene has CDR1 MNHEY and CDR2 SMNVEV (reference sequence). This CDR3 has 14 residues.

There are a few counts of this clone. The rearrangement joins TRBV6-5 to TRBJ1-1; D ambiguous. The V end was cut by 0 bases, the J end by 4 bases, with 12 bases between. Germline loops: CDR1 MNHEY, CDR2 SVGAGI. This CDR3 is built from 15 residues. The CDR3 is CASSYSPGMGTEAFF. The DNA for the CDR3 is TGTGCCAGCAGTTACTCGCCGGGGATGGGCACTGAAGCTTTCTTT.

The chain recombines TRBV28 with TRBJ2-1; D possibly corresponds to TRBD1 (6 bases). Deletions cut 4 bases from V and 8 bases from J, with 15 bases between. Per germline, CDR1 MDHEN and CDR2 SYDVKM. The CDR3 consists of 14 residues. The CDR3 region is CASSSPGHMDEQFF. The CDR3 DNA follows: TGTGCCAGCAGTTCTCCGGGACATATGGATGAGCAGTTCTTC.

In this sample, this clone turned up a few times. J is TRBJ2-7 and V is TRBV27; tentatively, D is TRBD1 (5 bases). The germline V and J ends were trimmed by 3 bases and 2 bases, with 8 bases remaining between them. This CDR3 spans 13 amino acids. CDR1 MNHEY and CDR2 SMNVEV come from the germline V gene (reference sequence). The CDR3 loop reads CASSFAQAYEQYF. The CDR3 nucleotides are TGTGCCAGCAGTTTTGCACAGGCCTACGAGCAGTACTTC.

The V call is TRBV7-9, the J call TRBJ2-5; 7 bases fit TRBD2. V was clipped by 1 base and J by 7 bases; unmatched bases: 9. Germline V lookup: CDR1 SEHNR, CDR2 FQNEAQ (reference sequence). This CDR3 is built from 15 residues. CDR3 amino acids: CASSLDGVAGTTQYF. For the CDR3, the DNA is TGTGCCAGCAGCTTAGACGGGGTAGCGGGCACGACCCAGTACTTC.

The gene calls are TRBV11-2 and TRBJ2-5, with TRBD1 as a possible D gene (6 bases). This CDR3 is 13 amino acids long. Germline CDR1 SGHAT, CDR2 FQNNGV. V was clipped by 6 bases and J by 4 bases, with 12 bases between them. The CDR3 DNA follows: TGTGCCAGCAGTATTCAGGGGAGAGAGACCCAGTACTTC. As protein: CASSIQGRETQYF.

Here the CDR3 reads CASSPSRGTEAFF. CDR3 DNA: TGTGCCAGCTCACCTTCCCGGGGCACTGAAGCTTTCTTT. This sequence joins TRBV18 and TRBJ1-1; D remains ambiguous. The CDR3 has 13 amino acids. The germline V gene has CDR1 KGHSH and CDR2 LQKENI. Trimming shortened V by 3 bases and J by 4 bases, and 9 bases separated the two germline ends.

The chain employs TRBV7-9 and TRBJ2-7; no reliable D call. V lost 5 bases, J lost 3 bases, and 5 bases lay in between. CDR1 is SEHNR, CDR2 FQNEAQ, per germline (reference sequence). CDR3 length equals 11 residues. The CDR3 nucleotides read TGTGCCAGCAGCAACGGCTACGAGCAGTACTTC. Translated: CASSNGYEQYF.

The V call is TRBV2, the J call TRBJ1-4, with D uncertain. The germline V gene has CDR1 SNHLY and CDR2 FYNNEI. The V gene lost 8 bases and the J gene lost 6 bases, with 10 bases spanning the gap. The CDR3 has 12 residues. In DNA, the CDR3 is TGTGCCAGCGGGAGGGATTATGAAAAACTGTTTTTT. As protein: CASGRDYEKLFF. Using reference TRBV2 and TRBJ1-4 for the parts outside the CDR3, the full variable domain is EPEVTQTPSHQVTQMGQEVILRCVPISNHLYFYWYRQILGQKVEFLVSFYNNEISEKSEIFDDQFSVERPDGSNFTLKIRSTKLEDSAMYFCASGRDYEKLFFGSGTQLSVL.

The CDR3 DNA sequence: TGTGCCAGCAGCCCGGGACAGAGACCAGCCGGGGAGCTGTTTTTT. Translated: CASSPGQRPAGELFF. The rearrangement joins TRBV5-4 to TRBJ2-2, with 7 bases matching TRBD1. CDR3 length: 15 residues. V was clipped by 4 bases and J by 6 bases; unmatched bases: 9. Germline V gene lookup returns CDR1 SGHNT and CDR2 YYREEE (reference sequence).

This chain connects TRBV7-2 to TRBJ2-1, with D possibly TRBD2 on 6 matching bases. The CDR3 totals 17 residues. The V gene's germline CDR1 is SGHTA and CDR2 FQGNSA. The V gene lost 3 bases and the J gene lost 6 bases, with 21 bases spanning the gap. CDR3 protein: CASSFSTEGNKSNEQFF. The CDR3 region has the DNA TGTGCCAGCAGCTTTTCTACGGAGGGAAATAAATCCAATGAGCAGTTCTTC.

The chain combines TRBV11-2 with TRBJ2-2; D unresolved. Deletions cut 3 bases from V and 3 bases from J, with 14 bases between. The CDR3 is made up of 16 amino acids. Looked up from germline, CDR1 is SGHAT and CDR2 is FQNNGV. The CDR3 nucleotides read TGTGCCAGCAGCTTCCTCTCCTTGTCCGACACCGGGGAGCTGTTTTTT. As protein: CASSFLSLSDTGELFF.

A single count supports this clone. The rearrangement uses TRBV7-2 and TRBJ2-3, with D maybe TRBD1 (6 bases). Germline lookup yields CDR1 SGHTA and CDR2 FQGNSA. V was trimmed by 6 bases and J by 0 bases, leaving 16 bases between them. The CDR3 consists of 16 residues. This chain's CDR3 is CASRQYRASSTDTQYF. CDR3 in DNA: TGTGCCAGCAGGCAATACAGGGCTTCTAGCACAGATACGCAGTATTTT.

There are a few counts of this clone. One end of the junction does not line up with germline, which may come from a read error. V is TRBV7-9 and J is TRBJ1-2; D is uncertain. The V gene's germline CDR1 is SEHNR and CDR2 FQNEAQ (reference sequence). The CDR3 consists of 11 residues. DNA for the CDR3: TGTTCCAGCAGCTTAGAAGAGGGCTACACCTTC. Amino acids: CSSSLEEGYTF.

The gene calls are TRBV19 and TRBJ2-1, with unresolved D. Germline V gives CDR1 LNHDA, CDR2 SQIVND (reference sequence). The germline V and J ends were trimmed by 5 bases and 5 bases, with 10 bases remaining between them. The CDR3 extends over 13 amino acids. In nucleotides, the CDR3 is TGTGCCAGTAGTCCCCCCCCAGACAATGAGCAGTTCTTC. Amino acids: CASSPPPDNEQFF.

CDR3 sequence (DNA): TGTGCCAGCAGTTTTAATAGCCATGAGCAGTTCTTC. The encoded protein is CASSFNSHEQFF. This chain uses TRBV28 with TRBJ2-1, with D unresolved. Germline V gene data show CDR1 as MDHEN and CDR2 as SYDVKM. The V end lost 3 bases, the J end lost 8 bases, and 8 bases lay between the germline ends. This CDR3 spans 12 amino acids.

This rearrangement joins TRBV30 to TRBJ2-2, with a possible D match to TRBD2 (5 bases). Trimming shortened V by 2 bases and J by 6 bases, and 10 bases separated the two germline ends. This CDR3 spans 13 amino acids. CDR1 is GTSNPN and CDR2 is SVGIG in the germline V gene (reference sequence). CDR3 DNA sequence: TGTGCCTGGAGTCGACTGAGGGCCGGGGAGCTGTTTTTT. It translates to CAWSRLRAGELFF.

The rearrangement links TRBV30 to TRBJ2-7; D is unresolved. V lost 2 bases to trimming and J lost 1 base, with 12 bases between them. The CDR3 covers 14 residues. CDR1 and CDR2 (germline): GTSNPN, SVGIG (reference sequence). The CDR3 loop is CAWSKPARSYEQYF. The CDR3 nucleotides are TGTGCCTGGAGTAAGCCCGCCAGGTCCTACGAGCAGTACTTC.

The rearrangement uses TRBV6-4 and TRBJ2-2; TRBD1 matches 9 bases. In germline, CDR1 is MRHNA, CDR2 SNTAGT. V dropped 5 bases and J dropped 5; count of bases not matched to a gene: 6. This CDR3 is 15 amino acids long. The CDR3 spells CASSKQGAGTGELFF. In nucleotides, the CDR3 is TGTGCCAGCAGTAAACAGGGGGCCGGAACCGGGGAGCTGTTTTTT.

The J gene is TRBJ2-1, the V gene TRBV7-2, with 10 bases aligning to TRBD2. This CDR3 has 14 amino acids. Germline loops: CDR1 SGHTA, CDR2 FQGNSA. Trimming cost V 1 base and J 10 bases; bases outside gene matches: 4. Here the CDR3 reads CASSLVLAGNEQFF. In DNA form, the CDR3 reads TGTGCCAGCAGCTTAGTACTAGCGGGAAACGAGCAGTTCTTC.

The CDR3 spells CASSTRTSGSTDTQYF. The CDR3 bases are TGCGCCAGCAGCACCAGGACTAGCGGAAGTACAGATACGCAGTATTTT. The J gene is TRBJ2-3, the V gene TRBV4-1, with 10 bases fitting TRBD2. The germline CDR1 and CDR2 sequences are MGHRA and YSYEKL. Losses at the gene ends were 5 bases for V and 3 bases for J; bases not matched to a gene: 8. The CDR3 spans 16 residues.

This clone turned up a few times. The chain joins TRBV14 to TRBJ2-7; D is ambiguous. This CDR3 has 17 residues. V was trimmed by 4 bases and J by 2 bases, leaving 21 bases between them. The germline gives CDR1 SGHDN, CDR2 FVKESK. The CDR3 loop is CASSPPFWASSAYEQYF. CDR3 DNA sequence: TGTGCCAGCAGCCCACCTTTTTGGGCCTCCTCCGCCTACGAGCAGTACTTC.

This sequence joins TRBV28 and TRBJ2-2, with 7 nucleotides matching TRBD1. V was clipped by 5 bases and J by 4 bases; unmatched bases: 7. From germline, CDR1 is MDHEN and CDR2 SYDVKM. The CDR3 sequence is 15 residues long. CDR3 protein: CASSPDRVRTGELFF. The CDR3 region has the DNA TGTGCCAGCAGTCCTGACAGGGTCCGCACCGGGGAGCTGTTTTTT.

The chain combines TRBV7-2 with TRBJ2-7, with a tentative D call TRBD2 (6 bases). Looked up from germline, CDR1 is SGHTA and CDR2 is FQGNSA. V was trimmed by 1 base and J by 4 bases, leaving 11 bases between them. The CDR3 totals 14 residues. CDR3 loop: CASSLETRRYEQYF. CDR3 coding DNA: TGTGCCAGCAGCTTAGAGACTAGAAGATACGAGCAGTACTTC.

The chain has TRBV4-2 and TRBJ2-7; a possible D gene is TRBD2 (6 bases). Trimming left V 0 bases short and J 2 bases short, with 14 bases between. The CDR3 consists of 16 residues. Per the germline V gene, CDR1 is LGHNA and CDR2 is YNFKEQ. CDR3: CASSQDPSASAYEQYF. In DNA form, the CDR3 reads TGTGCCAGCAGCCAAGATCCTAGCGCCTCCGCCTACGAGCAGTACTTC.

This sequence joins TRBV6-6 and TRBJ2-1, with a weak D call TRBD2 (5 bases). The CDR3 has 16 residues. CDR1 and CDR2 from the germline V gene are MNHNY and SVGAGI (reference sequence). V was cut by 0 bases and J by 0 bases, with 9 bases left in between. The CDR3 nucleotides are TGTGCCAGCAGTTACTCGTTACGGGACTCCTACAATGAGCAGTTCTTC. Protein sequence: CASSYSLRDSYNEQFF.

The V call is TRBV29-1, the J call TRBJ2-2, with 12 nucleotides matching TRBD2. Germline V gives CDR1 SQVTM, CDR2 ANQGSEA. The CDR3 spans 15 residues. J was trimmed by 3 bases and V by 6 bases; bases with no gene match: 5. CDR3 protein: CSVGRTSGDTGELFF. The CDR3 coding sequence is TGCAGCGTAGGGCGGACTAGCGGGGACACCGGGGAGCTGTTTTTT.

The chain combines TRBV7-2 with TRBJ2-2; D possibly corresponds to TRBD2 (5 bases). V was shortened by 5 bases and J by 6 bases, with 16 bases between the two germline ends. Looked up from germline, CDR1 is SGHTA and CDR2 is FQGNSA. The CDR3 has 15 residues. CDR3 residues: CASSQRAAIPGELFF. The CDR3, as DNA: TGTGCCAGCAGCCAAAGAGCGGCTATCCCCGGGGAGCTGTTTTTT.

The chain uses TRBV7-2 and TRBJ2-5; TRBD1 is a possible D gene (6 bases). CDR1 and CDR2 (germline): SGHTA, FQGNSA. This CDR3 has 15 amino acids. The ends were cut back, 4 bases at V and 4 bases at J, with 16 bases in the middle. In DNA form, the CDR3 reads TGTGCCAGCAGCTCGCGCAGGGGTTTCTCAGAGACCCAGTACTTC. This translates into CASSSRRGFSETQYF.

The chain links TRBV18 to TRBJ2-2, with 9 bases matching TRBD2. Germline-derived CDR1 and CDR2 are KGHSH and LQKENI. This CDR3 spans 16 amino acids. J was trimmed by 3 bases and V by 3 bases; bases with no gene match: 5. The CDR3: CASSPSGRSDTGELFF. For the CDR3, the DNA is TGTGCCAGCTCACCTAGCGGGAGATCCGACACCGGGGAGCTGTTTTTT. Complete variable domain (other parts from reference TRBV18 and TRBJ2-2): NAGVMQNPRHLVRRRGQEARLRCSPMKGHSHVYWYRQLPEEGLKFMVYLQKENIIDESGMPKERFSAEFPKEGPSILRIQQVVRGDSAAYFCASSPSGRSDTGELFFGEGSRLTVL.